These 8 T cell receptor beta chains came from one sample sequenced in a study of post-analysis software for immune sequencing data. Whole-study findings and limits: Patients showed TRBV5-6, TRBV5-1 and TRBV20-1 among 4 or 5 TRBV segments more frequent than in controls.

Their antigen targets remain unknown. TCR beta cDNA libraries included unique molecular identifiers. One entry per CDR3 protein, called by TCRdb with MiXCR from the PCR reads. The repertoire consists of about 200,000 distinct CDR3 sequences, with approximately 29% occurring once and the leading ten covering nearly 3.5%. Sequenced: blood. The receptors originated from a girl under 18 with multiple sclerosis.

This clonotype was found many times. This chain joins TRBV10-3 and TRBJ2-3; 9 nucleotides line up with TRBD1. The CDR3 contains 15 residues. CDR1 is ENHRY, CDR2 SYGVKD, per germline. Trimming at V came to 7 bases and at J to 2 bases, leaving 7 bases not matched to a gene. The CDR3 reads CAINPGQGPTDTQYF. The CDR3 DNA is TGTGCCATCAATCCGGGACAGGGTCCCACAGATACGCAGTATTTT.

This clonotype was seen a few times. The gene calls are TRBV12-3 or TRBV12-4 and TRBJ2-2, with D perhaps matching TRBD2 (5 bases). Trimming removed 7 bases at V and 5 bases at J, with 17 bases between. There are 15 residues in the CDR3. DNA of the CDR3: TGTGCCAGCACCCTGACGGCGGGCCAAACCGGGGAGCTGTTTTTT. It yields the protein CASTLTAGQTGELFF.

This clonotype has ten or more counts. J is TRBJ2-1 and V is TRBV15, with D possibly matching TRBD2 (6 bases). This CDR3 comprises 14 residues. Germline CDR1 is LNHNV and CDR2 is YYDKDF (reference sequence). Trimming stripped 5 bases from V and 0 bases from J, with 8 bases between. For the CDR3, the DNA is TGTGCCACCAGCTCCGGGAGCTCCTACAATGAGCAGTTCTTC. Protein: CATSSGSSYNEQFF.

This clonotype was counted a single time. Just one base apart from a much larger clone, this may be a read error. The conserved phenylalanine or tryptophan is not found at the CDR3 terminus, so this likely reflects a read error. V gene TRBV7-9 combines with J gene TRBJ2-7, with TRBD1 matching 9 bases. Germline V gene data show CDR1 as SEHNR and CDR2 as FQNEAQ (reference sequence). J lost 4 bases, V lost 1 base, and 2 bases had no gene match. CDR3 length: 14 amino acids. CDR3 nucleotides: TGTGCCAGCAGCTTAGGTGACAGGGGGTACGAGCAGTACTGC. Protein sequence: CASSLGDRGYEQYC.

This sequence joins TRBV7-2 and TRBJ1-1; weak D call: TRBD1 (5 bases). V was clipped by 5 bases and J by 1 base, with 14 bases between them. The CDR3 has 15 amino acids. CDR1 is SGHTA, CDR2 FQGNSA, per germline. CDR3 sequence: CASSRPGTTNTEAFF. CDR3 sequence (DNA): TGTGCCAGCAGCCGCCCGGGGACGACGAACACTGAAGCTTTCTTT. Full variable domain (missing parts from reference TRBV7-2 and TRBJ1-1): GAGVSQSPSNKVTEKGKDVELRCDPISGHTALYWYRQSLGQGLEFLIYFQGNSAPDKSGLPSDRFSAERTGGSVSTLTIQRTQQEDSAVYLCASSRPGTTNTEAFFGQGTRLTVV.

As regards this clonotype: A much larger clone sits a single nucleotide away, making a read error possible. J is TRBJ2-7 and V is TRBV7-9; D call uncertain. CDR3 length: 12 residues. The germline V gene encodes CDR1 SEHNR and CDR2 FQNEAQ (reference sequence). V was trimmed by 5 bases and J by 9 bases, leaving 14 bases between them. For the CDR3, the DNA is TGTGCCAGCAGCCCTGAGACTGGGTGGCAGTACTTC. This encodes CASSPETGWQYF.

This clonotype has more than one count but fewer than ten. This chain links TRBV12-3 or TRBV12-4 with TRBJ1-1, with a weak D call TRBD1 (6 bases). The CDR3 is 15 residues long. V lost 3 bases, J lost 2 bases, and 13 bases lay in between. The CDR3 DNA reads TGTGCCAGCAGTTTTTGGGGGCAGAGTAACACTGAAGCTTTCTTT. Amino acids: CASSFWGQSNTEAFF.

Turning to this clonotype: This could be a read error, since a much larger clone is one nucleotide away. The genes are TRBV7-8 and TRBJ2-1; D call uncertain. The germline V gene encodes CDR1 SGHVS and CDR2 FQNEAQ. This CDR3 has 16 residues. With 5 bases removed from V and 4 bases from J, the gap between germline ends came to 18 bases. The CDR3 loop is CASSQHPRSGYNEQFF. DNA for the CDR3: TGTGCCAGCAGCCAACATCCGAGGAGTGGATACAATGAGCAGTTCTTC.